The source of this TCR beta chain is a study of blood T cell repertoires in COVID-19. Study-level background: Acute and convalescent COVID-19 samples came from the United States, Italy and Spain. T cells, B-cell-depleted T cells, or PBMCs supplied cDNA or gDNA.

Some clones are missing from TCRdb's copy, which holds only in-frame ones; the method was immunoSEQ multiplex PCR. The table shows approximately 310,000 clones, with roughly 87% occurring only once. Germline V gene data show CDR1 as LGHNA and CDR2 as YNFKEQ. Between the trimmed V and J ends, which lost 0 bases and 6 bases, there was a span of 12 bases. This CDR3 comprises 15 residues. The rearrangement uses TRBV4-2 and TRBJ1-5, with D perhaps matching TRBD1 (6 bases). This clonotype was sampled from a man in his fifties with active or convalescent COVID-19. The specimen was peripheral blood. CDR3 in amino acids: CASSQEAGGPQPQHF. The DNA of the CDR3 is TGTGCCAGCAGCCAAGAAGCCGGGGGGCCTCAGCCCCAGCATTTT.